Listed here are 21 T cell receptor beta chains from one sample, sequenced in a study of blood T cell repertoires in COVID-19 (dated by TCRdb to 2020 to 2022). The receptor library was made with the immunoSEQ multiplex PCR assay. TCRdb provides this immuneACCESS table in a form limited to in-frame rearrangements. Some clones are lacking; in checked studies, under half of them reflect an unresolved V gene, and why the rest are absent is not known. The sample data list over 200,000 clones, and more than 90% of these were observed just once. Of the sample, approximately 2.6% falls within the top ten clones. Material for sequencing was peripheral blood. The receptors were gathered from a person aged 18-30 years with COVID-19, enrolled during active disease.

The V and J genes are TRBV4-1 and TRBJ1-4; D unresolved. Germline V gene lookup returns CDR1 MGHRA and CDR2 YSYEKL. The CDR3 totals 16 residues. Trimming pared 0 bases from V and 5 bases from J, leaving 13 bases between. The CDR3 region is CASSQDSGWRNEKLFF. In nucleotides, the CDR3 is TGCGCCAGCAGCCAAGATTCGGGGTGGAGGAATGAAAAACTGTTTTTT.

The J gene is TRBJ2-7, the V gene TRBV6-5, with D possibly matching TRBD2 (6 bases). The CDR3 is 15 amino acids. The V end lost 5 bases, the J end lost 0 bases, and 14 bases lay between the germline ends. Per the germline V gene, CDR1 is MNHEY and CDR2 is SVGAGI. The CDR3 DNA reads as TGTGCCAGCAGTACCCGGGACTCGAGCTCCTACGAGCAGTACTTC. As protein: CASSTRDSSSYEQYF.

The V and J genes are TRBV29-1 and TRBJ1-2, with D unclear. The CDR3 spans 18 residues. CDR1 SQVTM and CDR2 ANQGSEA come from the germline V gene. V was shortened by 0 bases and J by 3 bases, with 23 bases between the two germline ends. Here the CDR3 reads CSVEEPVGWQKADYGYTF. As DNA, the CDR3 is TGCAGCGTTGAAGAGCCCGTTGGGTGGCAGAAAGCGGACTATGGCTACACCTTC.

The genes are TRBV3-1 (or the pseudogene TRBV3-2) and TRBJ2-1; a weak D match, TRBD2 (6 bases). Germline loops: CDR1 LGHDT, CDR2 YNNKEL (reference sequence). The CDR3 contains 16 residues. Between the trimmed V and J ends, which lost 4 bases and 3 bases, there was a span of 16 bases. The DNA of the CDR3 is TGTGCCAGCAGCCCCAACGCGGGACTCCGCTACAATGAGCAGTTCTTC. Its translation is CASSPNAGLRYNEQFF.

This clone was observed a single time. The chain couples TRBV10-3 to TRBJ2-7; D perhaps matches TRBD2 (5 bases). The germline V and J ends were trimmed by 0 bases and 4 bases, with 13 bases remaining between them. This CDR3 has 15 residues. Germline V CDR1 and CDR2: ENHRY, SYGVKD. CDR3 protein: CAISESGSYGYEQYF. CDR3 nucleotide sequence: TGTGCCATCAGTGAGTCGGGGAGTTATGGGTACGAGCAGTACTTC.

This chain connects TRBV11-2 to TRBJ1-6; 7 positions agree with TRBD1. This CDR3 has 18 residues. Per the germline V gene, CDR1 is SGHAT and CDR2 is FQNNGV. V was clipped by 3 bases and J by 6 bases; unmatched bases: 14. Written as DNA, the CDR3 is TGTGCCAGCAGCTTCGTCTCACAGGGGCGAAACCCTAATTCACCCCTCCACTTT. This encodes CASSFVSQGRNPNSPLHF.

J is TRBJ2-1 and V is TRBV13, with D perhaps TRBD1 (6 bases). Trimming stripped 1 base from V and 15 bases from J, with 19 bases between. The CDR3 covers 14 residues. Germline lookup yields CDR1 PRHDT and CDR2 FYEKMQ (reference sequence). This chain's CDR3 is CASSLVGAPWESFF. The CDR3, as DNA: TGTGCCAGCAGCTTAGTGGGGGCCCCCTGGGAGTCGTTCTTC.

The chain recombines TRBV19 with TRBJ2-1; possible D gene TRBD2, 5 bases. With 1 base removed from V and 4 bases from J, the gap between germline ends came to 8 bases. CDR1 LNHDA and CDR2 SQIVND come from the germline V gene (reference sequence). The CDR3 sequence is 14 residues long. CDR3 coding DNA: TGTGCCAGTAGTATAGCGCCGGGATACAATGAGCAGTTCTTC. Translating gives CASSIAPGYNEQFF. Using reference TRBV19 and TRBJ2-1 for the parts outside the CDR3, the full variable domain is DGGITQSPKYLFRKEGQNVTLSCEQNLNHDAMYWYRQDPGQGLRLIYYSQIVNDFQKGDIAEGYSVSREKKESFPLTVTSAQKNPTAFYLCASSIAPGYNEQFFGPGTRLTVL.

The chain is built from TRBV28 and TRBJ2-5, with D perhaps matching TRBD1 (6 bases). CDR3 length equals 13 residues. Trimming removed 4 bases from V and 5 bases from J, with 11 bases in between. Per germline, CDR1 MDHEN and CDR2 SYDVKM. CDR3 nucleotides: TGTGCCAGCAGTTACAGGGTGGAGGAGACCCAGTACTTC. Protein product: CASSYRVEETQYF.

The chain employs TRBV9 and TRBJ2-1; perhaps TRBD2 as D (5 bases). Germline V lookup: CDR1 SGDLS, CDR2 YYNGEE. Trimming removed 7 bases at V and 5 bases at J, with 13 bases between. This CDR3 spans 13 amino acids. CDR3 DNA: TGTGCCAGCGGGCTAGCCTCACACAATGAGCAGTTCTTC. It specifies CASGLASHNEQFF.

V usage is TRBV9 and J usage is TRBJ1-2, with a tentative D call TRBD1 (6 bases). This CDR3 contains 13 residues. V lost 1 base to trimming and J lost 13 bases, with 17 bases between them. CDR1 and CDR2 from the germline V gene are SGDLS and YYNGEE. The CDR3: CASSVPNRQGITF. The CDR3 DNA reads TGTGCCAGCAGCGTACCCAATCGGCAGGGGATCACCTTC.

V usage is TRBV9 and J usage is TRBJ2-1; no definite D call. The CDR3 covers 12 residues. V lost 0 bases and J 6 bases, leaving 4 bases between the germline ends. Germline CDR1 SGDLS, CDR2 YYNGEE. CDR3 amino acids: CASSVAVNEQFF. CDR3 bases: TGTGCCAGCAGCGTAGCAGTCAATGAGCAGTTCTTC.

CDR3 residues: CASSRGTSGRADTQYF. For the CDR3, the DNA is TGTGCCAGCAGCCGCGGGACTAGCGGGAGAGCAGATACGCAGTATTTT. The rearrangement joins TRBV6-2 or TRBV6-3 to TRBJ2-3, with 14 bases fitting TRBD2. V gave up 6 bases and J gave up 4 bases; unmatched junction bases: 6. The CDR3 runs to 16 residues. Germline CDR1 MNHEY, CDR2 SVGEGT.

The V gene is TRBV7-9, the J gene TRBJ2-7; weak D call: TRBD2 (5 bases). Trimming took off 6 bases at V and 12 bases at J, with 18 bases between the two ends. Germline assignment: CDR1 SEHNR and CDR2 FQNEAQ (reference sequence). The CDR3 has 12 amino acids. The CDR3 DNA is TGTGCCAGCAGTTCCTCCCGACGGGAAAGGTACTTC. Encoded protein: CASSSSRRERYF.

This chain connects TRBV23-1 to TRBJ1-4; 7 bases are shared with TRBD1. TRBV23-1 is an ORF, and what it does is uncertain. The CDR3 sequence is 18 residues long. The junction had 26 bases not matched to a gene; V was cut back by 7 bases and J by 12 bases. DNA of the CDR3: TGCGCCAGCACCACACCTTTACACCGGGACAGCCCTAATGAGGAACTGTTTTTT. Translation: CASTTPLHRDSPNEELFF.

This chain connects TRBV6-5 to TRBJ2-7; 11 bases fit TRBD2. J was trimmed by 7 bases and V by 6 bases; bases with no gene match: 8. Germline assignment: CDR1 MNHEY and CDR2 SVGAGI. This CDR3 is built from 14 residues. CDR3 nucleotide sequence: TGTGCCAGCAGATCCCCGACTAGCGGGAAGGAGCAGTACTTC. It translates to CASRSPTSGKEQYF.

This clone occurred once. This chain joins TRBV9 and TRBJ2-1; TRBD2 matches at 12 bases. The J segment lost 6 bases and the V segment lost 4 bases, leaving 8 bases of the junction unmatched. Germline CDR1 SGDLS, CDR2 YYNGEE. CDR3 length: 16 amino acids. This CDR3 is CASSPLGLAGSNEQFF. In DNA, the CDR3 is TGTGCCAGCAGCCCTTTGGGACTAGCGGGTTCCAATGAGCAGTTCTTC.

This clone was observed once. The rearrangement uses TRBV7-8 and TRBJ1-5; TRBD1 might be the D (5 bases). Germline V gives CDR1 SGHVS, CDR2 FQNEAQ. The V gene lost 1 base and the J gene lost 3 bases, with 13 bases spanning the gap. The CDR3 runs to 16 residues. The CDR3: CASSLGGQGFNQPQHF. The CDR3 bases are TGTGCCAGCAGCTTAGGAGGTCAGGGTTTCAATCAGCCCCAGCATTTT.

The chain combines TRBV2 with TRBJ1-5; maybe TRBD1 (5 bases). V was clipped by 3 bases and J by 5 bases, with 14 bases between them. Germline CDR1 reads SNHLY; CDR2 reads FYNNEI. The CDR3 has 15 amino acids. The CDR3 nucleotides read TGTGCCAGCAGTGAGGACTGGGGGGTCGATCAGCCCCAGCATTTT. This gives the protein CASSEDWGVDQPQHF.

CDR3 nucleotide sequence: TGTGCCAGCAGTCCTGACAGGGGGCGCGCTCAGCCCCAGCATTTT. Its protein is CASSPDRGRAQPQHF. The chain combines TRBV28 with TRBJ1-5; 10 bases are a match to TRBD1. This CDR3 contains 15 residues. With V trimmed by 5 bases and J by 6 bases, 7 bases remained unmatched. Germline CDR1 is MDHEN and CDR2 is SYDVKM.

The chain uses TRBV5-1 and TRBJ2-3, with TRBD2 matching 9 bases. The CDR3 runs 16 residues. Trimming removed 0 bases from V and 0 bases from J; junction bases left unmatched: 2. Germline values: CDR1 SGHRS, CDR2 YFSETQ. CDR3 sequence (DNA): TGCGCCAGCAGCTTGGGGCTAGCGGGAAGCACAGATACGCAGTATTTT. Its translation: CASSLGLAGSTDTQYF.